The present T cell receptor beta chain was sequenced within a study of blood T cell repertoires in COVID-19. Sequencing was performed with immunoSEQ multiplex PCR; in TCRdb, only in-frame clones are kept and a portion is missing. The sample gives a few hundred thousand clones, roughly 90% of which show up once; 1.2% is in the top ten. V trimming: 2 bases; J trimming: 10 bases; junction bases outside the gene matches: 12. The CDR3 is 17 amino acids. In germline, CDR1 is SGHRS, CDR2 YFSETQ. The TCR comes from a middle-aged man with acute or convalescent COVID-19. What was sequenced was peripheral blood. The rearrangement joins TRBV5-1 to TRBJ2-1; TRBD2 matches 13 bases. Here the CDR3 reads CASSFQTSGRSPREQFF. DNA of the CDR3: TGCGCCAGCAGCTTCCAGACTAGCGGGAGGTCGCCCCGCGAGCAGTTCTTC.